This T cell receptor beta chain was recovered during a study of T cells in Graves' hyperthyroidism and ophthalmopathy. TCR beta CDR3 regions were amplified from RNA. Using the HTBI primer set, a first-round RT-PCR was run on the TCR CDR3. Via MiXCR, TCRdb re-called the multiplex PCR reads, giving one row per CDR3 protein. Of a few hundred thousand distinct CDR3 sequences in the sample, around 15% were seen once. This CDR3 is 15 amino acids long. The germline V and J ends were trimmed by 8 bases and 4 bases, with 17 bases remaining between them. CDR1 and CDR2 (germline): SEHNR, FQNEAQ (reference sequence). Thyroid ultrasound, orbital computed tomography, clinical symptoms, and serum thyroxine and TRAb underpinned diagnoses.

This TCR was recovered from a woman aged 45 to 65 with Graves' hyperthyroidism that later progressed to Graves' ophthalmopathy. The genes are TRBV7-9 and TRBJ1-4; perhaps TRBD1 as D (5 bases). Material: blood. The CDR3 reads CASASLRAHNEKLFF. Written as DNA, the CDR3 is TGTGCCAGCGCCTCCCTCAGGGCCCATAATGAAAAACTGTTTTTT.